These 32 T cell receptor beta chains were sequenced from one sample in a study of OX40 agonist ivuxolimab in advanced cancers. Profiled with immunoSEQ multiplex PCR; TCRdb holds only in-frame clones, not every one. The sample lists approximately 90,000 clones; roughly nine tenths were seen once. The sample here was CD4+ or CD8+ T cells sorted from blood, taken in a trial of the OX40 agonist ivuxolimab. The receptors were gathered from an adult with an advanced solid tumor such as melanoma, head and neck, liver or kidney cancer.

This clone was counted a single time. The chain carries TRBV5-1 and TRBJ1-2; D is uncertain. The CDR3 length is 12 residues. Trimming stripped 1 base from V and 5 bases from J, with 6 bases between. Germline V gene data show CDR1 as SGHRS and CDR2 as YFSETQ. CDR3 protein: CASSLSAYGYTF. As DNA, the CDR3 is TGCGCCAGCAGCTTGTCGGCATATGGCTACACCTTC.

J is TRBJ2-7 and V is TRBV5-4; D gene ambiguous. V was clipped by 4 bases and J by 0 bases, with 17 bases between them. From germline, CDR1 is SGHNT and CDR2 YYREEE (reference sequence). CDR3 size: 16 residues. The CDR3 DNA sequence: TGTGCCAGCAGCGGTGACCGGGTCAAGAGCTCCTACGAGCAGTACTTC. This gives the protein CASSGDRVKSSYEQYF.

A few counts support this clone. The CDR3: CASKLGVNTEAFF. In DNA form, the CDR3 reads TGTGCCAGCAAGCTTGGGGTGAACACTGAAGCTTTCTTT. J is TRBJ1-1 and V is TRBV27; no reliable D call. Germline loops: CDR1 MNHEY, CDR2 SMNVEV (reference sequence). The CDR3 spans 13 residues. The V and J ends lost 7 bases and 0 bases respectively, with 9 bases between them.

The chain employs TRBV5-4 and TRBJ1-4; tentatively, D is TRBD1 (5 bases). This CDR3 is built from 15 residues. The germline V and J ends were trimmed by 1 base and 0 bases, with 7 bases remaining between them. Germline loops: CDR1 SGHNT, CDR2 YYREEE (reference sequence). This CDR3 is CASSLQGATNEKLFF. CDR3 coding DNA: TGTGCCAGCAGCTTGCAGGGCGCAACTAATGAAAAACTGTTTTTT.

This chain connects TRBV10-3 to TRBJ2-2, with TRBD1 matching over 8 bases. V dropped 3 bases and J dropped 4; count of bases not matched to a gene: 4. The CDR3 length is 15 residues. Germline lookup yields CDR1 ENHRY and CDR2 SYGVKD. The CDR3 protein is CAISDGQGLTGELFF. Here the CDR3 DNA reads TGTGCCATCAGTGATGGACAGGGACTCACCGGGGAGCTGTTTTTT.

J is TRBJ2-7 and V is TRBV30, with 7 bases identical to TRBD1. The germline V gene has CDR1 GTSNPN and CDR2 SVGIG (reference sequence). J gave up 2 bases and V 4 bases, and 8 bases lay outside the gene matches. The CDR3 spans 14 residues. The CDR3 sequence: CAWNPPRGPYEQYF. CDR3 DNA: TGTGCCTGGAATCCACCAAGGGGGCCCTACGAGCAGTACTTC. The full variable domain, rest sourced from reference TRBV30 and TRBJ2-7, is SQTIHQWPATLVQPVGSPLSLECTVEGTSNPNLYWYRQAAGRGLQLLFYSVGIGQISSEVPQNLSASRPQDRQFILSSKKLLLSDSGFYLCAWNPPRGPYEQYFGPGTRLTVT.

The V call is TRBV28, the J call TRBJ2-2; 7 bases fit TRBD1. Germline values: CDR1 MDHEN, CDR2 SYDVKM. CDR3 length: 17 amino acids. Losses at the gene ends were 7 bases for V and 0 bases for J; bases not matched to a gene: 11. Written as DNA, the CDR3 is TGTGCCAGCACCTCCGGACAGGCGCCAGCGAACACCGGGGAGCTGTTTTTT. This gives the protein CASTSGQAPANTGELFF.

In its sample, this clone was seen a few times. V is TRBV7-9 and J is TRBJ1-1; D gene uncertain. The CDR3 extends over 14 amino acids. CDR1 SEHNR and CDR2 FQNEAQ come from the germline V gene (reference sequence). Trimming removed 0 bases from V and 0 bases from J, with 5 bases in between. The CDR3 sequence: CASSLAVMNTEAFF. CDR3 nucleotide sequence: TGTGCCAGCAGCTTAGCAGTGATGAACACTGAAGCTTTCTTT.

The gene calls are TRBV2 and TRBJ2-7, with 14 positions matching TRBD2. The CDR3 sequence is 16 residues long. Germline CDR1 SNHLY, CDR2 FYNNEI. Trimming cost V 6 bases and J 4 bases; bases outside gene matches: 8. DNA of the CDR3: TGTGCCAGCAGCGAAAGACGGACTAGCGGGAGGTACGAGCAGTACTTC. Translating gives CASSERRTSGRYEQYF.

V usage is TRBV30 and J usage is TRBJ1-4; D gene unclear. This CDR3 contains 19 residues. Trimming left V 0 bases short and J 10 bases short, with 30 bases between. Germline V lookup: CDR1 GTSNPN, CDR2 SVGIG (reference sequence). CDR3 in amino acids: CAWSVGQLTDREGRGKLFF. Written as DNA, the CDR3 is TGTGCCTGGAGTGTAGGGCAGCTCACTGACCGTGAAGGTCGAGGAAAACTGTTTTTT.

The J gene is TRBJ2-3, the V gene TRBV30, with 11 bases aligning to TRBD2. Trimming removed 0 bases from V and 1 base from J; junction bases left unmatched: 9. Germline loops: CDR1 GTSNPN, CDR2 SVGIG (reference sequence). The CDR3 covers 18 residues. CDR3 DNA sequence: TGTGCCTGGAGTGTACGGCGGACTAGCGGGTTACGCACAGATACGCAGTATTTT. Translating it yields CAWSVRRTSGLRTDTQYF.

The J gene is TRBJ2-1, the V gene TRBV7-2; 9 nucleotides line up with TRBD2. With 5 bases clipped from V and 9 bases from J, the junction kept 8 bases outside the gene matches. Germline V lookup: CDR1 SGHTA, CDR2 FQGNSA. This CDR3 has 14 residues. The CDR3 bases are TGTGCCAGCAGCCAAGGCGGGAGGGTGGGTGAGCAGTTCTTC. This sequence encodes CASSQGGRVGEQFF.

This chain links TRBV18 with TRBJ1-4; D gene uncertain. Germline values: CDR1 KGHSH, CDR2 LQKENI. The CDR3 extends over 12 amino acids. Trimming removed 6 bases at V and 7 bases at J, with 9 bases between. The CDR3 protein is CASSSWAEKLFF. CDR3 in DNA: TGTGCCAGCTCTTCGTGGGCTGAAAAACTGTTTTTT.

This chain uses TRBV5-6 with TRBJ2-7; D may be TRBD1 or TRBD2 (5 bases each). The CDR3 runs 15 residues. CDR1 and CDR2 from the germline V gene are SGHDT and YYEEEE. Trimming removed 0 bases from V and 2 bases from J, with 12 bases in between. Written as DNA, the CDR3 is TGTGCCAGCAGCTTGGCGGGGCTTCCCCCCTACGAGCAGTACTTC. Translated: CASSLAGLPPYEQYF. Combining the CDR3 with reference TRBV5-6 and TRBJ2-7 gives the whole variable domain DAGVTQSPTHLIKTRGQQVTLRCSPKSGHDTVSWYQQALGQGPQFIFQYYEEEERQRGNFPDRFSGHQFPNYSSELNVNALLLGDSALYLCASSLAGLPPYEQYFGPGTRLTVT.

The gene calls are TRBV19 and TRBJ2-1, with D perhaps matching TRBD1 (7 bases). V lost 5 bases to trimming and J lost 7 bases, with 18 bases between them. This CDR3 is built from 15 residues. CDR1 is LNHDA, CDR2 SQIVND, per germline (reference sequence). This CDR3 reads CASSGGTVVMNEQFF. For the CDR3, the DNA is TGTGCCAGTAGTGGCGGGACAGTTGTCATGAATGAGCAGTTCTTC.

V usage is TRBV10-3 and J usage is TRBJ2-7; TRBD2 might be the D (6 bases). The CDR3 runs 15 residues. V lost 3 bases, J lost 5 bases, and 17 bases lay in between. CDR1 ENHRY and CDR2 SYGVKD come from the germline V gene. The CDR3 region is CAISDGLSGGHEQYF. CDR3 coding DNA: TGTGCCATCAGTGACGGACTATCCGGCGGCCACGAGCAGTACTTC.

The rearrangement uses TRBV7-2 and TRBJ2-2; D gene uncertain. In germline, CDR1 is SGHTA, CDR2 FQGNSA. V lost 3 bases and J 4 bases, leaving 9 bases between the germline ends. The CDR3 consists of 14 residues. DNA of the CDR3: TGTGCCAGCAGCTTGTCACAGATCACCGGGGAGCTGTTTTTT. This sequence encodes CASSLSQITGELFF.

This chain connects TRBV2 to TRBJ1-5, with 11 bases aligning to TRBD1. With V trimmed by 6 bases and J by 7 bases, 8 bases remained unmatched. The CDR3 is 15 amino acids. The germline CDR1 and CDR2 sequences are SNHLY and FYNNEI. CDR3 region: CASSPGQGAGQPQHF. DNA of the CDR3: TGTGCCAGCAGCCCCGGACAGGGGGCAGGACAGCCCCAGCATTTT.

The V and J genes are TRBV5-1 and TRBJ2-3, with D possibly being TRBD2 (6 bases). The length of the CDR3 is 15 residues. Germline lookup yields CDR1 SGHRS and CDR2 YFSETQ. V lost 4 bases and J 0 bases, leaving 12 bases between the germline ends. The CDR3 DNA reads TGCGCCAGCAGCAGCTCTGCGGGGAGCACAGATACGCAGTATTTT. This sequence encodes CASSSSAGSTDTQYF.

This sequence joins TRBV6-4 and TRBJ1-4; D might be TRBD1 (6 bases). The CDR3 extends over 16 amino acids. Germline V gene lookup returns CDR1 MRHNA and CDR2 SNTAGT. The V end lost 5 bases, the J end lost 7 bases, and 20 bases lay between the germline ends. The CDR3 DNA reads as TGTGCCAGCAGTCCCCTCGGGGGGCAGTTAGGTGAAAAACTGTTTTTT. It is translated as CASSPLGGQLGEKLFF.

The chain joins TRBV7-9 to TRBJ1-3; the D is unclear. The CDR3 runs to 13 residues. Trimming shortened V by 3 bases and J by 3 bases, and 6 bases separated the two germline ends. Per the germline V gene, CDR1 is SEHNR and CDR2 is FQNEAQ (reference sequence). The CDR3 DNA reads TGTGCCAGCAGCTTTCCTAATGGAAACACCATATATTTT. Amino acid sequence: CASSFPNGNTIYF.

The gene calls are TRBV28 and TRBJ1-2; D unclear. V gave up 6 bases and J gave up 8 bases, with 19 bases separating them. The CDR3 is 14 residues long. CDR1 MDHEN and CDR2 SYDVKM come from the germline V gene. CDR3 sequence: CASRETRGGFGYTF. The CDR3 nucleotides are TGTGCCAGCAGGGAGACACGAGGAGGTTTCGGCTACACCTTC.

The rearrangement links TRBV5-8 to TRBJ1-5; D is unclear. The germline V gene has CDR1 SGHTS and CDR2 YDEGEE. The CDR3 length is 14 residues. Trimming took off 0 bases at V and 9 bases at J, with 13 bases between the two ends. DNA for the CDR3: TGTGCCAGCAGCTTGGGGCAGACCTCACGGCCCCAGCATTTT. Residues: CASSLGQTSRPQHF. Full variable domain (outside the CDR3, taken from reference TRBV5-8 and TRBJ1-5): EAGVTQSPTHLIKTRGQQATLRCSPISGHTSVYWYQQALGLGLQFLLWYDEGEERNRGNFPPRFSGRQFPNYSSELNVNALELEDSALYLCASSLGQTSRPQHFGDGTRLSIL.

This clone is a singleton in its sample. The V gene is TRBV5-1, the J gene TRBJ2-5, with 8 positions matching TRBD1. The CDR3 spans 16 residues. Germline V gene sequence: CDR1 SGHRS, CDR2 YFSETQ. V shed 0 bases and J 5 bases; nucleotides not matched to a gene: 9. Here the CDR3 DNA reads TGCGCCAGCAGCTTGGACCCCCCCACAGGGGGGGAGACCCAGTACTTC. This codes for CASSLDPPTGGETQYF.

Written as DNA, the CDR3 is TGTGCCAGCTCACCTCAATTGAACGGACCGGGACTATTACCTATATACGAGCAGTACTTC. Translating it yields CASSPQLNGPGLLPIYEQYF. This chain connects TRBV18 to TRBJ2-7, with 7 positions matching TRBD2. V lost 3 bases to trimming and J lost 4 bases; unmatched junction nucleotides: 24. The CDR3 is 20 amino acids. CDR1 is KGHSH and CDR2 is LQKENI in the germline V gene.

The J gene is TRBJ1-5, the V gene TRBV2, with 9 bases lining up with TRBD1. The germline CDR1 and CDR2 sequences are SNHLY and FYNNEI. The CDR3 spans 14 residues. Unmatched junction bases numbered 6, after V lost 6 bases and J lost 6 bases. The CDR3 here is CASRPETGGQPQHF. CDR3 sequence (DNA): TGTGCCAGCAGACCTGAGACAGGGGGTCAGCCCCAGCATTTT.

The V gene is TRBV5-1, the J gene TRBJ2-7, with 7 bases matching TRBD1. The V segment lost 0 bases and the J segment 5 bases; nucleotides outside the gene matches: 5. Germline CDR1 is SGHRS and CDR2 is YFSETQ. The CDR3 totals 14 residues. This chain's CDR3 is CASSLGQGVDEQYF. The CDR3 bases are TGCGCCAGCAGCTTGGGGCAGGGGGTGGACGAGCAGTACTTC.

The rearrangement joins TRBV5-1 to TRBJ1-5; D possibly corresponds to TRBD1 (5 bases). This CDR3 has 14 amino acids. Germline lookup yields CDR1 SGHRS and CDR2 YFSETQ. V lost 4 bases and J 5 bases, leaving 13 bases between the germline ends. CDR3 region: CASSRDGSDQPQHF. The CDR3 nucleotides are TGCGCCAGCAGCCGGGACGGGTCCGATCAGCCCCAGCATTTT.

V and J are TRBV27 and TRBJ2-3; 10 bases fit TRBD1. Looked up from germline, CDR1 is MNHEY and CDR2 is SMNVEV (reference sequence). This CDR3 region has 16 residues. V trimming: 5 bases; J trimming: 2 bases; junction bases outside the gene matches: 7. The CDR3 bases are TGTGCCAGCAGTACCAGGACAGGGGGGGACACAGATACGCAGTATTTT. Translated, it gives CASSTRTGGDTDTQYF.

The CDR3 protein is CASSQGGNYGYTF. The CDR3 DNA sequence: TGTGCCAGCTCACAGGGGGGGAACTATGGCTACACCTTC. V and J are TRBV18 and TRBJ1-2; perhaps TRBD1 as D (6 bases). Germline-derived CDR1 and CDR2 are KGHSH and LQKENI. V was clipped by 4 bases and J by 2 bases, with 8 bases between them. The CDR3 totals 13 residues.

The V gene is TRBV4-3, the J gene TRBJ1-5, with D uncertain. V lost 4 bases, J lost 3 bases, and 7 bases lay in between. Germline-derived CDR1 and CDR2 are LGHNA and YSLEER. The CDR3 runs 13 residues. DNA for the CDR3: TGCGCCAGCAGCCTCACGGACAATCAGCCCCAGCATTTT. Residues: CASSLTDNQPQHF.

The sample holds a few counts of this clone. The gene calls are TRBV6-1 and TRBJ1-5, with unresolved D. This CDR3 spans 15 amino acids. V lost 1 base and J lost 1, with 8 bases in between. CDR1 is MNHNS, CDR2 SASEGT, per germline. The CDR3 DNA reads as TGTGCCAGCAGTGAAGGGATGGGCAGCAATCAGCCCCAGCATTTT. This codes for CASSEGMGSNQPQHF.